This TCR beta chain was profiled in a study of blood T cells in healthy people across ages. Trimming took 6 bases from V and 2 from J; bases not matched to a gene: 8. The CDR3 totals 16 residues. The V gene's germline CDR1 is LGHNT and CDR2 FRNRAP. Study-level results: As age increased, TCR beta diversity per million T cells fell in a roughly linear fashion.

Concerning this clonotype: The antigen is not known.

Primed by a sample-barcoded 5' primer and a J-beta primer mix, a second PCR proceeded for roughly 7 to 12 cycles. Via MiXCR, TCRdb re-called the 5' RACE reads, giving one row per CDR3 protein. The sample lists 500,000 to 700,000 distinct CDR3 sequences; roughly 30% were seen once. The chain uses TRBV12-5 and TRBJ1-1; 11 bases match TRBD1. The sequence came from a woman older than 75 in good health. Input material: blood. The CDR3 DNA sequence: TGTGCTAGTGGGACGGGACAGGGGGGGGGAAACACTGAAGCTTTCTTT. Amino acids: CASGTGQGGGNTEAFF.